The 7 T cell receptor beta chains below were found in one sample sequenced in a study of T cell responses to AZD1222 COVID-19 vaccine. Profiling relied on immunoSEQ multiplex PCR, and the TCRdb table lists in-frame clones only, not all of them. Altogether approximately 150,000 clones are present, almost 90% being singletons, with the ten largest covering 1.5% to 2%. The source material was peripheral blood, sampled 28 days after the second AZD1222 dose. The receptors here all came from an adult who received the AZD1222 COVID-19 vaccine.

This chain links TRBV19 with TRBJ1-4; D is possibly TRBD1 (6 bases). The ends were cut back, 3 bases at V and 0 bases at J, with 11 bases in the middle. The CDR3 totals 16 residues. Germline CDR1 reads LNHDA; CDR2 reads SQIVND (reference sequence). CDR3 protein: CASSIMGAATNEKLFF. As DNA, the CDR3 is TGTGCCAGTAGTATCATGGGGGCGGCAACTAATGAAAAACTGTTTTTT.

The DNA of the CDR3 is TGCGCCAGCAGCACCGAGACCGGGAGCACCATATATTTT. Amino acids: CASSTETGSTIYF. The chain recombines TRBV5-1 with TRBJ1-3; D remains ambiguous. Trimming stripped 4 bases from V and 9 bases from J, with 14 bases between. This CDR3 has 13 amino acids. Per germline, CDR1 SGHRS and CDR2 YFSETQ.

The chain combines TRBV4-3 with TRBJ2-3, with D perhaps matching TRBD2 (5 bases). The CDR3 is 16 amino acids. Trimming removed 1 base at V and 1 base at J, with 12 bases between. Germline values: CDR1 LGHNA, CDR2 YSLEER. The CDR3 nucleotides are TGCGCCAGCAGCCAAGTTAGCGACCGAGGCACAGATACGCAGTATTTT. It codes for CASSQVSDRGTDTQYF.

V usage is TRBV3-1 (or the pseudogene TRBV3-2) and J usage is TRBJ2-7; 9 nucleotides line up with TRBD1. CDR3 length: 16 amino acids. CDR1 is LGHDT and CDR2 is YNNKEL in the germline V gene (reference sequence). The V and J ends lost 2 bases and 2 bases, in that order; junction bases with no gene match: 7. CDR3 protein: CASSQLGQGPTYEQYF. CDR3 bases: TGTGCCAGCAGCCAACTCGGACAGGGGCCTACCTACGAGCAGTACTTC.

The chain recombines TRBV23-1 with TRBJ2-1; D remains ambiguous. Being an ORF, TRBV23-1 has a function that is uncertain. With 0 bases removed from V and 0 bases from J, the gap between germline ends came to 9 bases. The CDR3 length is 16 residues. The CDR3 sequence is CASSQSCRSSYNEQFF. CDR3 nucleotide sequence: TGCGCCAGCAGTCAATCGTGCAGGAGCTCCTACAATGAGCAGTTCTTC.

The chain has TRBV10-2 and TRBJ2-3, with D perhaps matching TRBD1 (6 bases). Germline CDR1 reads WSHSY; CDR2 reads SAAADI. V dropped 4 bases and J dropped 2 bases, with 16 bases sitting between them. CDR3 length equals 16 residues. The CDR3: CASSARTAGSTDTQYF. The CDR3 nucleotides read TGCGCCAGCAGTGCCAGGACAGCAGGATCCACAGATACGCAGTATTTT.

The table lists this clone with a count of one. DNA for the CDR3: TGTGCCAGCAGTTTGATTTTGCAGGCCAATCAGCCCCAGCATTTT. Translated, it gives CASSLILQANQPQHF. The genes are TRBV28 and TRBJ1-5; D gene unclear. The ends were cut back, 3 bases at V and 3 bases at J, with 12 bases in the middle. The CDR3 is 15 residues long. Looked up from germline, CDR1 is MDHEN and CDR2 is SYDVKM.